The clone carrying this T cell receptor beta chain was counted many times. Its antigen is not identified. The data originate from a study of regulatory T cells in long-lasting Graves disease. The CDR3 sequence is 11 residues long. Germline assignment: CDR1 SGHVS and CDR2 FQNEAQ. CDR3 regions were amplified by Arm-PCR using iRepertoire HTBI primers to build TCR beta libraries. TCRdb re-analysed the multiplex PCR reads in MiXCR, keeping a single row per CDR3 protein. The repertoire consists of roughly 260,000 distinct CDR3 sequences, with 18% occurring once and the leading ten covering approximately 15%. Time point given: newly diagnosed GD, antithyroid drugs for less than 3 months. Generation of the TCR library employed RNA extracted from PBMCs. Study conclusions and caveats: In persistent patients, shared public clonotypes (more than 2,500) outnumbered those in new patients (about 970).

These same data were also listed under a study on T cells in Graves' hyperthyroidism and ophthalmopathy. That report adds: With the HTBI primer set, the TCR CDR3 went through a first round of RT-PCR.

The sample was peripheral blood mononuclear cells (PBMCs), taken at new diagnosis, from a patient treated with antithyroid drugs. This chain links TRBV7-8 with TRBJ2-1; D not resolved. The J call could be wrong; TRBJ2-5 is a better fit for the DNA end. This clonotype was obtained from a woman under 40 with Graves disease. This chain's CDR3 is CASSLMEAQYF. The CDR3 nucleotides read TGTGCCAGCAGCTTAATGGAAGCCCAGTACTTC.